This T cell receptor (beta chain) was recovered during a study of persistence of HIV-infected CD4 T cells. Lysates of CMV-infected fibroblasts at approximately 9.4 ug/mL stimulated these cells. CD40L-negative CD69-negative CD45RO-high memory CD4+ T cells were sorted as populations depleted of antigen-responding cells. Overall study findings and caveats: Degenerate expanded CDR3beta sequences were enriched among CMV- and Gag-responding cells.

In the case of this clone: Its antigen remains unidentified.

This CDR3 contains 14 residues. CDR1 and CDR2 (germline): MNHEY, SMNVEV (reference sequence). Between the trimmed V and J ends, which lost 0 bases and 1 base, there was a span of 7 bases. The immunoSEQ assay was version 4, run in survey mode. Repertoires were generated with immunoSEQ multiplex PCR, while TCRdb's copy carries only in-frame clones and drops some. This table holds tens of thousands of clones, about four fifths found once. The specimen was CD4+ T cells sorted from PBMCs after roughly 18-hour stimulation, collected from a patient who received antiretroviral therapy. The chain employs TRBV27 and TRBJ2-7; D call uncertain. The sequence derives from an adult man with HIV who was CMV-seropositive. The CDR3 is CASSLSLGSYEQYF. As DNA, the CDR3 is TGTGCCAGCAGTTTATCGTTGGGGTCCTACGAGCAGTACTTC.